These 30 T cell receptor beta chains came from one sample sequenced in a study of blood T cell repertoires in COVID-19 (dated by TCRdb to between 2020 and 2021). Libraries were made using the immunoSEQ multiplex PCR assay. Imported from immuneACCESS, the table was reduced by TCRdb to in-frame sequences with V and J called. These copies leave out some clones; in studies compared against another copy, an unresolved V gene accounts for under half, and the cause of the remainder is not known. The table for this sample lists about 260,000 clones; 75% to 90% of them were counted only once. The top ten clones comprise roughly 1.9% of the sample. What was sequenced was peripheral blood. The receptors originated from a man aged 25-45 years with active or convalescent COVID-19.

This chain connects TRBV7-8 to TRBJ2-3; D is possibly TRBD2 (5 bases). V lost 6 bases and J 1 base, leaving 14 bases between the germline ends. Per germline, CDR1 SGHVS and CDR2 FQNEAQ. The CDR3 sequence is 15 residues long. CDR3 in DNA: TGTGCCAGCAGAGAGGGAACGGGCGGCACAGATACGCAGTATTTT. This codes for CASREGTGGTDTQYF.

V is TRBV12-3 or TRBV12-4 and J is TRBJ1-1; D is unresolved. This CDR3 is 12 amino acids long. The ends were cut back, 6 bases at V and 8 bases at J, with 13 bases in the middle. The chain's CDR3 is CASSLQRKEAFF. In nucleotides, the CDR3 is TGTGCCAGCAGCCTGCAGCGTAAGGAAGCTTTCTTT.

Here the CDR3 DNA reads TGCGCCAGCAGCTTGGCCGTACCTACAGTTAGCACAGATACGCAGTATTTT. Translation: CASSLAVPTVSTDTQYF. The rearrangement links TRBV5-1 to TRBJ2-3, with D hard to call. Trimming removed 0 bases from V and 0 bases from J, with 14 bases in between. This CDR3 region has 17 residues. Germline V gives CDR1 SGHRS, CDR2 YFSETQ.

The chain couples TRBV10-3 to TRBJ2-3; TRBD2 might be the D (5 bases). This CDR3 spans 16 amino acids. Trimming took off 2 bases at V and 4 bases at J, with 16 bases between the two ends. CDR1 is ENHRY and CDR2 is SYGVKD in the germline V gene. CDR3 amino acids: CAISEGSGEVADTQYF. The CDR3 nucleotides are TGTGCCATCAGTGAGGGGAGCGGAGAGGTCGCAGATACGCAGTATTTT.

This rearrangement joins TRBV5-6 to TRBJ2-4; 9 nucleotides match TRBD1. Germline V gives CDR1 SGHDT, CDR2 YYEEEE. This CDR3 region has 15 residues. Trimming took 2 bases from V and 3 from J; bases not matched to a gene: 3. CDR3 loop: CASSFGTGNKNIQYF. As DNA, the CDR3 is TGTGCCAGCAGCTTTGGGACAGGGAACAAAAACATTCAGTACTTC.

J is TRBJ1-2 and V is TRBV4-3; a weak D match, TRBD1 (5 bases). The germline CDR1 and CDR2 sequences are LGHNA and YSLEER. The CDR3 is made up of 16 amino acids. Trimming removed 0 bases at V and 5 bases at J, with 16 bases between. The CDR3 here is CASSQEHLQRGYGYTF. CDR3 sequence (DNA): TGCGCCAGCAGCCAAGAACACCTCCAACGGGGGTATGGCTACACCTTC.

This chain uses TRBV5-1 with TRBJ1-4; D possibly corresponds to TRBD1 (6 bases). This CDR3 has 13 amino acids. The V gene lost 4 bases and the J gene lost 11 bases, with 15 bases spanning the gap. Germline CDR1 is SGHRS and CDR2 is YFSETQ. DNA for the CDR3: TGCGCCAGCAGCCCTCGGACAGCGGAGAAACTGTTTTTT. The encoded protein is CASSPRTAEKLFF.

Here the CDR3 DNA reads TGTGCCAGCAGCAAAGGACAGGGGCTGAACTATGGCTACACCTTC. Amino acid sequence: CASSKGQGLNYGYTF. The chain links TRBV7-2 to TRBJ1-2; TRBD1 matches at 9 bases. The CDR3 has 15 residues. The V and J ends lost 5 bases and 2 bases, in that order; junction bases with no gene match: 6. Germline V gene lookup returns CDR1 SGHTA and CDR2 FQGNSA. The complete variable domain, with remaining parts taken from reference TRBV7-2 and TRBJ1-2, reads GAGVSQSPSNKVTEKGKDVELRCDPISGHTALYWYRQSLGQGLEFLIYFQGNSAPDKSGLPSDRFSAERTGGSVSTLTIQRTQQEDSAVYLCASSKGQGLNYGYTFGSGTRLTVV.

V gene TRBV3-1 (or the pseudogene TRBV3-2) combines with J gene TRBJ1-1, with 8 bases aligning to TRBD1. CDR1 and CDR2 (germline): LGHDT, YNNKEL (reference sequence). The CDR3 extends over 14 amino acids. Trimming cost V 4 bases and J 10 bases; bases outside gene matches: 11. CDR3 protein: CASSPRQGLKRAFF. The CDR3 DNA reads TGTGCCAGCAGCCCCCGACAGGGGTTGAAGAGAGCTTTCTTT.

The chain carries TRBV18 and TRBJ1-4; possible D gene TRBD1, 5 bases. Trimming cost V 1 base and J 2 bases, with 14 bases left between them. Germline assignment: CDR1 KGHSH and CDR2 LQKENI. This CDR3 comprises 17 residues. This CDR3 is CASSPRGVAGTNEKLFF. CDR3 nucleotide sequence: TGTGCCAGCTCACCACGGGGGGTTGCCGGTACTAATGAAAAACTGTTTTTT. Looking up the rest from reference TRBV18 and TRBJ1-4 gives the full variable domain: NAGVMQNPRHLVRRRGQEARLRCSPMKGHSHVYWYRQLPEEGLKFMVYLQKENIIDESGMPKERFSAEFPKEGPSILRIQQVVRGDSAAYFCASSPRGVAGTNEKLFFGSGTQLSVL.

This chain links TRBV4-3 with TRBJ2-3; the match to TRBD2 covers 10 bases. The junction had 11 bases not matched to a gene; V was cut back by 0 bases and J by 8 bases. The CDR3 spans 17 residues. Germline V CDR1 and CDR2: LGHNA, YSLEER. CDR3 protein: CASSQDKLAGALVTQYF. The CDR3 nucleotides read TGCGCCAGCAGCCAAGATAAGCTAGCGGGGGCGCTTGTTACGCAGTATTTT.

The chain couples TRBV19 to TRBJ2-1; no reliable D call. Germline V gene sequence: CDR1 LNHDA, CDR2 SQIVND (reference sequence). The CDR3 covers 12 residues. V lost 3 bases to trimming and J lost 6 bases, with 6 bases between them. This CDR3 is CASSIYSNEQFF. The CDR3 DNA is TGTGCCAGTAGTATCTATAGCAATGAGCAGTTCTTC.

V gene TRBV7-2 combines with J gene TRBJ2-5, with no clear D. Germline V gene data show CDR1 as SGHTA and CDR2 as FQGNSA. The CDR3 contains 13 residues. V lost 6 bases, J lost 2 bases, and 10 bases lay in between. CDR3 in amino acids: CASSKTRQETQYF. The CDR3 nucleotides read TGTGCCAGCAGTAAGACACGTCAAGAGACCCAGTACTTC.

V and J are TRBV6-1 and TRBJ1-1, with D possibly being TRBD1 (5 bases). V lost 3 bases and J 4 bases, leaving 12 bases between the germline ends. Germline V gene lookup returns CDR1 MNHNS and CDR2 SASEGT. The CDR3 is made up of 14 amino acids. The CDR3 is CASSERTGGTEAFF. The CDR3 DNA reads as TGTGCCAGCAGTGAGAGAACCGGGGGCACTGAAGCTTTCTTT.

The rearrangement joins TRBV4-2 to TRBJ1-6, with 8 nucleotides matching TRBD1. Germline V CDR1 and CDR2: LGHNA, YNFKEQ. After removal of 4 bases from V and 7 bases from J, the junction contained 3 bases not matched to a gene. The CDR3 is 14 residues long. The CDR3 DNA sequence: TGTGCCAGCAGCCCCCGACAGGGGAATTCACCCCTCCACTTT. This codes for CASSPRQGNSPLHF.

The V and J genes are TRBV28 and TRBJ1-6; 10 bases are a match to TRBD1. CDR1 is MDHEN and CDR2 is SYDVKM in the germline V gene. This CDR3 has 13 residues. V dropped 6 bases and J dropped 7; count of bases not matched to a gene: 0. The CDR3 loop is CASRDRGNSPLHF. CDR3 nucleotides: TGTGCCAGCAGGGACAGGGGGAATTCACCCCTCCACTTT.

The chain links TRBV4-1 to TRBJ1-6; no reliable D call. This CDR3 is 16 amino acids long. Per germline, CDR1 MGHRA and CDR2 YSYEKL. V lost 0 bases, J lost 7 bases, and 13 bases lay in between. The CDR3 region has the DNA TGCGCCAGCAGCCAAGAGCGGTGGGAGAGGAATTCACCCCTCCACTTT. This gives the protein CASSQERWERNSPLHF.

The V and J genes are TRBV18 and TRBJ2-1; 7 bases map to TRBD2. V shed 4 bases and J 1 base; nucleotides not matched to a gene: 16. This CDR3 region has 19 residues. Germline V CDR1 and CDR2: KGHSH, LQKENI. CDR3 bases: TGTGCCAGCTCACTAGCCTGGAGGCGGGGGAGGTCATCCTACAATGAGCAGTTCTTC. Its translation is CASSLAWRRGRSSYNEQFF.

This clone came up once. J is TRBJ2-7 and V is TRBV6-5; D possibly corresponds to TRBD2 (7 bases). The germline V gene encodes CDR1 MNHEY and CDR2 SVGAGI. With 8 bases removed from V and 0 bases from J, the gap between germline ends came to 17 bases. The length of the CDR3 is 15 residues. The CDR3 sequence is CASGGRGQSSYEQYF. DNA of the CDR3: TGTGCCAGCGGAGGGCGGGGGCAAAGCTCCTACGAGCAGTACTTC.

This clone was picked up one time. The gene calls are TRBV7-9 and TRBJ2-5; 7 bases are a match to TRBD1. The V gene's germline CDR1 is SEHNR and CDR2 FQNEAQ (reference sequence). The CDR3 is made up of 16 amino acids. The V and J ends lost 5 bases and 1 base, in that order; junction bases with no gene match: 10. The CDR3 protein is CASSDRRTGPQETQYF. The CDR3, as DNA: TGTGCCAGCAGCGACCGTAGGACAGGACCCCAAGAGACCCAGTACTTC. Full variable domain (remainder filled in from reference TRBV7-9 and TRBJ2-5): DTGVSQNPRHKITKRGQNVTFRCDPISEHNRLYWYRQTLGQGPEFLTYFQNEAQLEKSRLLSDRFSAERPKGSFSTLEIQRTEQGDSAMYLCASSDRRTGPQETQYFGPGTRLLVL.

The CDR3 DNA sequence: TGTGCCAGCAGCTTGGGAGACAGGGGCTACGAGCAGTACTTC. It specifies CASSLGDRGYEQYF. The chain combines TRBV5-4 with TRBJ2-7; 8 bases match TRBD1. V was clipped by 0 bases and J by 3 bases; unmatched bases: 2. Germline CDR1 reads SGHNT; CDR2 reads YYREEE (reference sequence). The CDR3 spans 14 residues.

The V call is TRBV4-3, the J call TRBJ2-3; 13 bases align to TRBD2. The V segment lost 1 base and the J segment 9 bases; nucleotides outside the gene matches: 4. CDR1 is LGHNA and CDR2 is YSLEER in the germline V gene. This CDR3 comprises 15 residues. The CDR3 coding sequence is TGCGCCAGCAGCCAAGCACTAGCGGGGGGGTGGACGCAGTATTTT. This encodes CASSQALAGGWTQYF.

The sample holds one count of this clone. The chain recombines TRBV27 with TRBJ2-3; tentative D call: TRBD1 (6 bases). From germline, CDR1 is MNHEY and CDR2 SMNVEV (reference sequence). CDR3 length: 14 amino acids. Trimming took 7 bases from V and 1 from J, leaving 12 bases between them. This chain's CDR3 is CASTRTVRTDTQYF. DNA of the CDR3: TGTGCCAGCACGAGGACAGTTCGCACAGATACGCAGTATTTT.

The gene calls are TRBV12-3 or TRBV12-4 and TRBJ1-1, with D uncertain. V gave up 7 bases and J gave up 5 bases, with 8 bases separating them. This CDR3 has 11 residues. The CDR3 here is CASTLGTEAFF. The CDR3 DNA is TGTGCCAGCACCCTAGGTACTGAAGCTTTCTTT.

V gene TRBV5-8 combines with J gene TRBJ2-1; 11 bases are shared with TRBD1. Per the germline V gene, CDR1 is SGHTS and CDR2 is YDEGEE. V gave up 7 bases and J gave up 6 bases; unmatched junction bases: 9. The CDR3 consists of 15 residues. CDR3 nucleotide sequence: TGTGCCAGCGGGTCCCCGGGACAGGGGGGCAATGAGCAGTTCTTC. It encodes CASGSPGQGGNEQFF. Supplemented by reference TRBV5-8 and TRBJ2-1, the full variable domain reads EAGVTQSPTHLIKTRGQQATLRCSPISGHTSVYWYQQALGLGLQFLLWYDEGEERNRGNFPPRFSGRQFPNYSSELNVNALELEDSALYLCASGSPGQGGNEQFFGPGTRLTVL.

Only a few counts were recorded for this clone. V and J are TRBV11-2 and TRBJ1-3; unclear D gene. The germline V gene has CDR1 SGHAT and CDR2 FQNNGV. Trimming pared 3 bases from V and 0 bases from J, leaving 6 bases between. The CDR3 consists of 14 residues. This chain's CDR3 is CASSFGSSGNTIYF. The CDR3 DNA follows: TGTGCCAGCAGCTTTGGTAGCTCTGGAAACACCATATATTTT.

V usage is TRBV3-1 (or the pseudogene TRBV3-2) and J usage is TRBJ2-3, with TRBD2 matching 7 bases. The germline V gene has CDR1 LGHDT and CDR2 YNNKEL (reference sequence). Trimming took 4 bases from V and 3 from J; bases not matched to a gene: 7. This CDR3 spans 15 amino acids. As DNA, the CDR3 is TGTGCCAGCAGCCCTTTCAGCGGGGATACAGATACGCAGTATTTT. Protein sequence: CASSPFSGDTDTQYF.

The J gene is TRBJ1-1, the V gene TRBV5-1, with TRBD1 matching 9 bases. The germline CDR1 and CDR2 sequences are SGHRS and YFSETQ. J lost 1 base, V lost 5 bases, and 18 bases had no gene match. There are 19 residues in the CDR3. DNA for the CDR3: TGCGCCAGCAGACAGGTGTCCGGGGACAGGGATTTGCGGAACACTGAAGCTTTCTTT. Its protein product is CASRQVSGDRDLRNTEAFF.

This clone showed up just once. This sequence joins TRBV4-1 and TRBJ1-2; D remains unclear. Trimming removed 1 base at V and 1 base at J, with 13 bases between. The CDR3 loop spans 16 amino acids. In germline, CDR1 is MGHRA, CDR2 YSYEKL. CDR3 bases: TGCGCCAGCAGCCAAGTAGTCACCCTTTTTAACTATGGCTACACCTTC. Translation: CASSQVVTLFNYGYTF.

The chain combines TRBV6-6 with TRBJ1-6; 7 bases line up with TRBD1. V trimming: 9 bases; J trimming: 10 bases; junction bases outside the gene matches: 9. CDR1 is MNHNY and CDR2 is SVGAGI in the germline V gene (reference sequence). The CDR3 is made up of 13 amino acids. For the CDR3, the DNA is TGTGCCAGTGGAGACAGGGATTACTCACCCCTCCACTTT. Amino acids: CASGDRDYSPLHF.